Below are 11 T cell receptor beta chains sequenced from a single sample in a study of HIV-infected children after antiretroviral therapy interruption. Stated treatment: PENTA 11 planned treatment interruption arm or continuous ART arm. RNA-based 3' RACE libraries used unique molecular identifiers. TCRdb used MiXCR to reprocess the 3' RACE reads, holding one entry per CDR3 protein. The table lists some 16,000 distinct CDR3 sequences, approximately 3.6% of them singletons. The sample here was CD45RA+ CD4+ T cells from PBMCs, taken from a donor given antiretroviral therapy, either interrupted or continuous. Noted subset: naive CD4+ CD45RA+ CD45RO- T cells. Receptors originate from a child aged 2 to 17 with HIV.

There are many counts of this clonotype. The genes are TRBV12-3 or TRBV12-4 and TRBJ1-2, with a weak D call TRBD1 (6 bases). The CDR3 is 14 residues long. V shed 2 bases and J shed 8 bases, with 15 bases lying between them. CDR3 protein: CASSLYQGLGGYTF. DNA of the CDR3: TGTGCCAGCAGTTTATACCAGGGGTTGGGAGGCTACACCTTC.

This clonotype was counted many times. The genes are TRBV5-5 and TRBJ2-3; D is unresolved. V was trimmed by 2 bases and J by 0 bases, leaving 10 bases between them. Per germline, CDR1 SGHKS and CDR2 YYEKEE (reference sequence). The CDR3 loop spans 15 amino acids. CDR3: CASSFTYPSTDTQYF. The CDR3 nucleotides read TGTGCCAGCAGCTTTACTTACCCGAGCACAGATACGCAGTATTTT.

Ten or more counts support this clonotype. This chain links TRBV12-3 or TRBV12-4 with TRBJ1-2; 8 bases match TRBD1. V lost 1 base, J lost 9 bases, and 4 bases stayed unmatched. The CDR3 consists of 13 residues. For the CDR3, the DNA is TGTGCCAGCAGTTTAGATCAGGGGGCTAGCTACACCTTC. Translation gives CASSLDQGASYTF.

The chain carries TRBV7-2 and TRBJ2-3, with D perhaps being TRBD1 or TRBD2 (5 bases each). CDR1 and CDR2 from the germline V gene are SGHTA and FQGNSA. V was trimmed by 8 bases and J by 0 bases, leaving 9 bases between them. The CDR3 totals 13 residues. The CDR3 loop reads CASSRDSTDTQYF. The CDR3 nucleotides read TGTGCCAGCTCTCGGGACAGCACAGATACGCAGTATTTT. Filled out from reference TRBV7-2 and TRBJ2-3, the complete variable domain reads GAGVSQSPSNKVTEKGKDVELRCDPISGHTALYWYRQSLGQGLEFLIYFQGNSAPDKSGLPSDRFSAERTGGSVSTLTIQRTQQEDSAVYLCASSRDSTDTQYFGPGTRLTVL.

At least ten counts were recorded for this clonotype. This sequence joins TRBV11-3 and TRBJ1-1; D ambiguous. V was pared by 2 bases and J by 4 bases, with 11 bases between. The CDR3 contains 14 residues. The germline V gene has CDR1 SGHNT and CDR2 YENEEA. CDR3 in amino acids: CASSLSGVTTEAFF. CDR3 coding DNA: TGTGCCAGCAGCTTATCCGGGGTGACCACTGAAGCTTTCTTT.

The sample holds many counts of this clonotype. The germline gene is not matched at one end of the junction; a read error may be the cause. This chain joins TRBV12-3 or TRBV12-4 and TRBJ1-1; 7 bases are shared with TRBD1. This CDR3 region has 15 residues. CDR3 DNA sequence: TGTGCAAGCAGCTTAGATCAGGGGGGCGTCACAGAAGTCTTCTTT. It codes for CASSLDQGGVTEVFF.

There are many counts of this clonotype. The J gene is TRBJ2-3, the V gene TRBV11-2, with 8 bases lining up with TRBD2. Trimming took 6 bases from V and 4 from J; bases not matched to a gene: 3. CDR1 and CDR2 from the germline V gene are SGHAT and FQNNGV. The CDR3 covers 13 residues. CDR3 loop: CASRTSAPDTQYF. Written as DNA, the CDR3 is TGTGCCAGCAGGACTAGCGCCCCAGATACGCAGTATTTT.

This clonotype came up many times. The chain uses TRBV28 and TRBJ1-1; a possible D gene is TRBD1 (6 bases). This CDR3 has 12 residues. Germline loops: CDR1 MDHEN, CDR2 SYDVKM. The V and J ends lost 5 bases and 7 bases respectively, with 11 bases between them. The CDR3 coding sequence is TGTGCCAGCAGTCGGGACATGGGTGAAGCTTTCTTT. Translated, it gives CASSRDMGEAFF.

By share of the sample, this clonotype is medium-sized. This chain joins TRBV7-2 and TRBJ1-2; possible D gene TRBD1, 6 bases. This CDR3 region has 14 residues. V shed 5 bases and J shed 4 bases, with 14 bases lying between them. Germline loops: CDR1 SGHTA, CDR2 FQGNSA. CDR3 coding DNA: TGTGCCAGCAGCCTGACCGGGGGGCGCTATGGCTACACCTTC. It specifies CASSLTGGRYGYTF.

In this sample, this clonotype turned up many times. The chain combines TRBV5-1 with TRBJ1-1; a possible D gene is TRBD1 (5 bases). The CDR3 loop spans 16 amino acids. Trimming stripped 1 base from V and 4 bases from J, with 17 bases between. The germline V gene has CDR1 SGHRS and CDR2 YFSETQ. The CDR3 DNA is TGCGCCAGCAGCTTGCTTTTTTCCGGGACTAGCACTGAAGCTTTCTTT. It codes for CASSLLFSGTSTEAFF.

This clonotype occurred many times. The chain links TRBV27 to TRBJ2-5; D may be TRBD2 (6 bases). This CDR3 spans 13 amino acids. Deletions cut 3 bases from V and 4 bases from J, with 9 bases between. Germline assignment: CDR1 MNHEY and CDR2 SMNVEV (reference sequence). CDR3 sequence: CASSFGTGETQYF. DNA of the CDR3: TGTGCCAGCAGTTTCGGGACTGGAGAGACCCAGTACTTC.